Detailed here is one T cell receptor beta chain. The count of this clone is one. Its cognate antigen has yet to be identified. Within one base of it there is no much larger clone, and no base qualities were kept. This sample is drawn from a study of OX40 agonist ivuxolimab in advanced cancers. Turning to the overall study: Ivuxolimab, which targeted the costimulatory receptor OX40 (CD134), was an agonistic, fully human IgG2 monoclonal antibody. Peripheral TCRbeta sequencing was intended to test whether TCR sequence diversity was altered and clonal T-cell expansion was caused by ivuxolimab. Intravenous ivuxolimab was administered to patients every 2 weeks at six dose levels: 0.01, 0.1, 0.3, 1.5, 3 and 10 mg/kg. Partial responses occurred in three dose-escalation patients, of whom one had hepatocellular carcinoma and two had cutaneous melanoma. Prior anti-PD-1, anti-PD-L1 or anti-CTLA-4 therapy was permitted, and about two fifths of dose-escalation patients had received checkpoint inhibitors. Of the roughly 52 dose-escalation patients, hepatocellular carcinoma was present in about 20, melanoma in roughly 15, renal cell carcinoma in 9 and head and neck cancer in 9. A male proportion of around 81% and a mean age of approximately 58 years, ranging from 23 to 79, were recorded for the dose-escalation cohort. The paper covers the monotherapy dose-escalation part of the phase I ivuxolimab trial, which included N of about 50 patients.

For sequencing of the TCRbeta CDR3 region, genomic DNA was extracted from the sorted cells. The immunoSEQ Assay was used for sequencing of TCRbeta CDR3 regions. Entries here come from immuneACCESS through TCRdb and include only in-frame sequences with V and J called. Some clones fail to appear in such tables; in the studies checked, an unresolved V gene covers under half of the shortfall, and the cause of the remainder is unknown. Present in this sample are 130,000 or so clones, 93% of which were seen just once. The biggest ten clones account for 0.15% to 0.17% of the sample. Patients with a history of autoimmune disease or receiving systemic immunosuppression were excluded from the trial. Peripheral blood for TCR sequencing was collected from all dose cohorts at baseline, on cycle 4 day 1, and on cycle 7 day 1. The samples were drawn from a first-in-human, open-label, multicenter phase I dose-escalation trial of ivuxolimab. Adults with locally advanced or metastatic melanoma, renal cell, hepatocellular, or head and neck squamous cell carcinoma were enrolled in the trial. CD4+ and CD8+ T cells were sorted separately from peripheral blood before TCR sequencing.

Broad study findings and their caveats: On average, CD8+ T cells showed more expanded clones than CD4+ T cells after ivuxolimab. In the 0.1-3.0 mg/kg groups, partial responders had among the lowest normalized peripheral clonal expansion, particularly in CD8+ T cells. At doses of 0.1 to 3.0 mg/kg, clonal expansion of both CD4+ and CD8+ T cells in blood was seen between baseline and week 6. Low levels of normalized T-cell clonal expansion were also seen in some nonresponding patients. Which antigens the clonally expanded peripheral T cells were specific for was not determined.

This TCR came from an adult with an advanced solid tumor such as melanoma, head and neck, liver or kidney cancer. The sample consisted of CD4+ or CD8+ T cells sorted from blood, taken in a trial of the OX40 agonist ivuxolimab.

The CDR3 amino acid sequence is: CASTKEGGPYEQYF. The DNA sequence reads TGTGCCAGCACCAAGGAGGGGGGACCATACGAGCAGTACTTC. The V gene is TRBV7-9 and the J gene is TRBJ2-7; the D gene is perhaps TRBD1 or TRBD2, as each covers 6 bases. CDR1 is given as SEHNR and CDR2 as FQNEAQ, both from the germline V gene (reference sequence). V sheds 7 bases and J sheds 4 bases, leaving 17 bases between their ends. Counted from cysteine to phenylalanine, this CDR3 has 14 amino acids. Only CDR3 DNA is held: 42 bases, read in frame from base 1.